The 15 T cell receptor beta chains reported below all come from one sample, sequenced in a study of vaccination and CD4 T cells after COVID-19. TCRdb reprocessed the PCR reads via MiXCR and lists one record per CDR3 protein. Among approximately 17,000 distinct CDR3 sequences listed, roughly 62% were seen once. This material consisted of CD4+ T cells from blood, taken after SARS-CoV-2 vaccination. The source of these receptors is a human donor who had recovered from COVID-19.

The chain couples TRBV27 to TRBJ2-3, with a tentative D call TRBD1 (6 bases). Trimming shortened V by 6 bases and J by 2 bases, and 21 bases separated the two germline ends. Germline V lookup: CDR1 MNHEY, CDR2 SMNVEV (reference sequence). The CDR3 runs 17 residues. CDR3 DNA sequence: TGTGCCAGCAGACCAACCAAAAACAACAGGGACACAGATACGCAGTATTTT. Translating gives CASRPTKNNRDTDTQYF.

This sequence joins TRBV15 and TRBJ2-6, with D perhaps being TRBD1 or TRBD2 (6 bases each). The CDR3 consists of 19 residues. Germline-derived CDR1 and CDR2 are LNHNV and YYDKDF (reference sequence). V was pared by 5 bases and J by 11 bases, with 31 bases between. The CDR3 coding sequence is TGTGCCACCAGCGCCGCAAGGGCTCGACAGGTCCAGGGAGGCGACGTCCTGACTTTC. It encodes CATSAARARQVQGGDVLTF.

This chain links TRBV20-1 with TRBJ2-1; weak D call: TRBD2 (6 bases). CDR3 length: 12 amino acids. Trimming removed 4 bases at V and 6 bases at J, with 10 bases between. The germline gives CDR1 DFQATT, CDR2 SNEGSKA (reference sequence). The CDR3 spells CSATRRGNEQFF. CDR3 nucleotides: TGCAGTGCTACCCGGAGGGGCAATGAGCAGTTCTTC.

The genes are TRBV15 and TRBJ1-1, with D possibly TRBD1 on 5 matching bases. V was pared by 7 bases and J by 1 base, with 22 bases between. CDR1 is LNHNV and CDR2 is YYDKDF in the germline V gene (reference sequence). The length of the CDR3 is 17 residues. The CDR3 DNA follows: TGTGCCACCAACACACTTCAAAAAGACAGACCGAACACTGAAGCTTTCTTT. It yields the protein CATNTLQKDRPNTEAFF.

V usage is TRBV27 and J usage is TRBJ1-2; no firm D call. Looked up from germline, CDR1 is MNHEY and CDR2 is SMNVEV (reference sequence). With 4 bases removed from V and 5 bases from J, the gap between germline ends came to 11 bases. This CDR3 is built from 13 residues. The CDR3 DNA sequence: TGTGCCAGCAGTTACTCCCCCGGGTATGGCTACACCTTC. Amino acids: CASSYSPGYGYTF.

This chain's CDR3 is CASSDLGLPSRTQYF. CDR3 nucleotides: TGTGCCAGCAGTGACTTGGGGCTGCCCAGTCGGACCCAGTACTTC. J is TRBJ2-5 and V is TRBV2, with a possible D match to TRBD1 (5 bases). Trimming removed 3 bases from V and 7 bases from J, with 18 bases in between. CDR3 size: 15 residues. Germline CDR1 is SNHLY and CDR2 is FYNNEI.

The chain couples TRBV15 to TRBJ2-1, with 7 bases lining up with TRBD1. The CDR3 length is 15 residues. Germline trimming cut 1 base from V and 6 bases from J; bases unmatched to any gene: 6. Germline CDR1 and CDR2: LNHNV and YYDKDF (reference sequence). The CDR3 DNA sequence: TGTGCCACCAGCAGAGTAAGACAGGGCGGCAATGAGCAGTTCTTC. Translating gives CATSRVRQGGNEQFF.

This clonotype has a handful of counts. The CDR3 DNA sequence: TGCAGTGCTAGAGTGGGGGGGGAGACCCAGTACTTC. It yields the protein CSARVGGETQYF. V usage is TRBV20-1 and J usage is TRBJ2-5; 7 bases line up with TRBD2. The germline CDR1 and CDR2 sequences are DFQATT and SNEGSKA (reference sequence). After removal of 1 base from V and 5 bases from J, the junction contained 1 base not matched to a gene. This CDR3 is 12 amino acids long.

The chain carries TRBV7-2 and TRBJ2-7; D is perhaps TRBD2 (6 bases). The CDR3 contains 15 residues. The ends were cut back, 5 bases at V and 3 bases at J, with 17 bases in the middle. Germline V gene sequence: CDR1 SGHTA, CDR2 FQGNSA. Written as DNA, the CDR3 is TGTGCCAGCAGCCTCCAACCCGGGAGCCTCTACGAGCAGTACTTC. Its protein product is CASSLQPGSLYEQYF.

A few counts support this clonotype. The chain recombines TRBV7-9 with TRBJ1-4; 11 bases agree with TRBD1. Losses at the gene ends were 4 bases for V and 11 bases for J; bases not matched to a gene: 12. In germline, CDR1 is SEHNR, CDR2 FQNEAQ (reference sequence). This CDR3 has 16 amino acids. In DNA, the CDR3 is TGTGCCAGCAGCTACCAAGGGACGGGACAGGGGGACAAACTGTTTTTT. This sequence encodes CASSYQGTGQGDKLFF.

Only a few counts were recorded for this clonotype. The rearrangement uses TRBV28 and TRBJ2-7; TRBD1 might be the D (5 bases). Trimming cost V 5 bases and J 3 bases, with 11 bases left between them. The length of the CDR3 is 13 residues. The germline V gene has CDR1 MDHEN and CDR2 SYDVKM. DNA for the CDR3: TGTGCCAGCAGTAGTGGCCAGGGCTACGAGCAGTACTTC. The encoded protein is CASSSGQGYEQYF.

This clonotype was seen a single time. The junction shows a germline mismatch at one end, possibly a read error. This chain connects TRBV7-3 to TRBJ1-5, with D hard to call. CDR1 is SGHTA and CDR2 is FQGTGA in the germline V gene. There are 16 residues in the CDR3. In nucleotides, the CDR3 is TGTGTCAGCAGCTCCTTCAGCCGTCGGCGTCATCAGCCCCAGCATTTT. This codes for CVSSSFSRRRHQPQHF. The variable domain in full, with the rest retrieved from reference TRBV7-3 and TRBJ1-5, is GAGVSQTPSNKVTEKGKYVELRCDPISGHTALYWYRQSLGQGPEFLIYFQGTGAADDSGLPNDRFFAVRPEGSVSTLKIQRTERGDSAVYLCVSSSFSRRRHQPQHFGDGTRLSIL.

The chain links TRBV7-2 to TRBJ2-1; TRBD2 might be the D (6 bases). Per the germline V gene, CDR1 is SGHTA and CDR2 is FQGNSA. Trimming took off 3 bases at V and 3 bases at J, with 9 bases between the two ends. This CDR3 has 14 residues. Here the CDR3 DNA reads TGTGCCAGCAGCTTGCTAGCGAGCTACAATGAGCAGTTCTTC. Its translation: CASSLLASYNEQFF.

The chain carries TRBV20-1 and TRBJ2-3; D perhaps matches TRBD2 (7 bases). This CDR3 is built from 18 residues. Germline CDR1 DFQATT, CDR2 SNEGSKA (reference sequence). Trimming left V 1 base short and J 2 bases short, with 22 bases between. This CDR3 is CSARGGGAGAGTTDTQYF. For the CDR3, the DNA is TGCAGTGCTAGAGGGGGGGGCGCCGGGGCGGGAACCACAGATACGCAGTATTTT.

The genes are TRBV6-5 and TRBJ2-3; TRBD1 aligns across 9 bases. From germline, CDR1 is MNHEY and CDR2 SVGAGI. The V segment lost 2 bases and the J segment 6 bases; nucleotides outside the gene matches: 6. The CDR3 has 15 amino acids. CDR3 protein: CASSYTHRGLDTQYF. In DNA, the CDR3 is TGTGCCAGCAGTTACACCCACAGGGGGCTGGATACGCAGTATTTT.